This TCR beta chain was recorded in a study of blood T cell repertoires in COVID-19. Study information: COVID-19 samples, acute and convalescent, were from the United States, Italy and Spain. T cells, B-cell-depleted T cells, or PBMCs provided the cDNA or gDNA that served as material.

In the authors' methods: Reference gene primers were amplified, and this amplification served to estimate nucleated cell counts. Assay used: immunoSEQ multiplex PCR; TCRdb lists only in-frame clones, some missing. Clone size and V and J calls were adopted from that table, with D and trimming inferred from the DNA. The sample has about 160,000 clones; under 90% are singletons. This CDR3 is 14 amino acids long. Germline V gives CDR1 LGHDT, CDR2 YNNKEL (reference sequence). With V trimmed by 0 bases and J by 8 bases, 4 bases remained unmatched. Material for sequencing was peripheral blood. The chain is built from TRBV3-1 (or the pseudogene TRBV3-2) and TRBJ2-7, with 10 positions matching TRBD2. This TCR was recovered from a woman older than 75 with active or convalescent COVID-19. CDR3 sequence: CASSQDPTSGQQYF. The CDR3 DNA reads as TGTGCCAGCAGCCAAGACCCGACTAGCGGGCAGCAGTACTTC.